This TCR beta chain emerged from a study of regulatory T cells in long-lasting Graves disease. V was pared by 1 base and J by 5 bases, with 11 bases between. CDR3 length: 14 amino acids. CDR1 and CDR2 (germline): SEHNR, FQNEAQ (reference sequence). Time point: persistent/refractory GD, antithyroid drugs over 5 years with positive TRAb. PBMC-extracted RNA yielded the TCR library. It was by American Thyroid Association guidelines that Graves' disease was diagnosed. The patient group derived from an endocrinology department in Xi'an, China. This clonotype has only one observation. This may stem from a read error, because a much larger clone lies one nucleotide away. No conserved phenylalanine or tryptophan is present at the end of the CDR3, so a read error is the likely explanation. For TCR beta, libraries came from iRepertoire HTBI primers and Arm-PCR of CDR3 regions. TCRdb redid the calling of the multiplex PCR reads with MiXCR, one entry per CDR3 protein. Of approximately 360,000 distinct CDR3 sequences in the sample, 23% were seen once.

V and J are TRBV7-9 and TRBJ2-5; D uncertain. The specimen comprised peripheral blood mononuclear cells (PBMCs), sampled when the disease was refractory, from a patient treated with antithyroid drugs. The TCR was taken from a woman in her thirties or forties with Graves disease. The CDR3 nucleotides are TGTGCCAGCAGCTTAGGTTTCGTCGGGGAGACCCAGTACCTC. This codes for CASSLGFVGETQYL.